A single T cell receptor (beta chain) is shown here with its context. Its antigen is not identified. The Oncomine TCR Beta short-read assay sequenced DNA from cultured CD4+ T cells. TCRdb re-derived calls from the PCR reads in MiXCR, one entry per CDR3 protein. The sample shows more than 15,000 distinct CDR3 sequences, 26% of them seen only once. This specimen comes from a study of vaccination and CD4 T cells after COVID-19. The treatment denotes: roughly 11-day PBMC culture with coronavirus spike peptide pools or control peptides (ViraFEST assay). Germline V lookup: CDR1 MNHEY, CDR2 SVGAGI. The CDR3 is 18 residues long. Trimming took 0 bases from V and 2 from J; bases not matched to a gene: 6.

The TCR originated in a human donor with COVID-19. This chain connects TRBV6-5 to TRBJ2-5; 13 bases are a match to TRBD2. Sequenced sample: cultured CD4+ T cells from blood. The CDR3, as DNA: TGTGCCAGCAGTTACTCCCTTAGACTAGCGGGGGGTCAAGAGACCCAGTACTTC. Translating it yields CASSYSLRLAGGQETQYF.